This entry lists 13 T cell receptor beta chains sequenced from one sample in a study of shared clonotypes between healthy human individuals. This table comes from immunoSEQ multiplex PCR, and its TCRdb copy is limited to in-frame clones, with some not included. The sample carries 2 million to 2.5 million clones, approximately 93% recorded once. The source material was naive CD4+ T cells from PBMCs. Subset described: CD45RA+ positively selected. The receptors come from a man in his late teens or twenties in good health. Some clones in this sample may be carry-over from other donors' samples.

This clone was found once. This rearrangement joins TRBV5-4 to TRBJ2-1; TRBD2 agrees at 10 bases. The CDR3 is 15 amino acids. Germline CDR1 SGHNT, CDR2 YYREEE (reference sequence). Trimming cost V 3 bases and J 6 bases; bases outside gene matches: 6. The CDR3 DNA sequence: TGTGCCAGCAGCTCGTCTAGCGGGAGTGGCAATGAGCAGTTCTTC. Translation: CASSSSSGSGNEQFF.

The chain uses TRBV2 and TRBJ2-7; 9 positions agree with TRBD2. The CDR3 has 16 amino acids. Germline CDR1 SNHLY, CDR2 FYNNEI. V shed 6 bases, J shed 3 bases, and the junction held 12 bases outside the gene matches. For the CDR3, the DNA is TGTGCCAGCAGACCACAGGGACTAGCAGAATTCTACGAGCAGTACTTC. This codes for CASRPQGLAEFYEQYF.

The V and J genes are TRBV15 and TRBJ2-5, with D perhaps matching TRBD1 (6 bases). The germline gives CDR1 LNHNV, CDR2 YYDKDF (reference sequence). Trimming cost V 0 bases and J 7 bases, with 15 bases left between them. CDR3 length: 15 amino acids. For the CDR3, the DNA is TGTGCCACCAGCAGAGATCGACAGGTCTGGAGGACCCAGTACTTC. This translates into CATSRDRQVWRTQYF.

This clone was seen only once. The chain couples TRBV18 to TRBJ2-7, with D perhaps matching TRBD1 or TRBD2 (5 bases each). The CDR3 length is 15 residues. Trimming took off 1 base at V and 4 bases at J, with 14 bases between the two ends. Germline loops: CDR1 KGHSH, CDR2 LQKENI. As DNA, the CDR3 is TGTGCCAGCTCACCACAAGCGAGGGGTGCTTACGAGCAGTACTTC. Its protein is CASSPQARGAYEQYF. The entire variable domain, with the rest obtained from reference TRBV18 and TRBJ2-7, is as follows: NAGVMQNPRHLVRRRGQEARLRCSPMKGHSHVYWYRQLPEEGLKFMVYLQKENIIDESGMPKERFSAEFPKEGPSILRIQQVVRGDSAAYFCASSPQARGAYEQYFGPGTRLTVT.

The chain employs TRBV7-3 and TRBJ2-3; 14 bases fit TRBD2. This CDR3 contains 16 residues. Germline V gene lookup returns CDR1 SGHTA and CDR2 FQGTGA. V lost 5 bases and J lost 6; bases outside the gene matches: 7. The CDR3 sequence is CASSHGLAGGTDTQYF. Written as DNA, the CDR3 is TGTGCCAGCAGCCATGGACTAGCGGGAGGAACGGATACGCAGTATTTT.

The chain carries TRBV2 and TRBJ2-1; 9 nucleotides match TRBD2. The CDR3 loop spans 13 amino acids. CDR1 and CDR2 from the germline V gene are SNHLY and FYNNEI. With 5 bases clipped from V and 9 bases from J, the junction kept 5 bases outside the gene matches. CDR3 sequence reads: CASSRASGIEQFF. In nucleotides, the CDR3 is TGTGCCAGCAGTCGGGCTAGCGGGATTGAGCAGTTCTTC.

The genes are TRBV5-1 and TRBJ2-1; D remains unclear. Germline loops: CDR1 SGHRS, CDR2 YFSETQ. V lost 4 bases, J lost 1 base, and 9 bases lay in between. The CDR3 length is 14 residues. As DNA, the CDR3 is TGCGCCAGCAGCCCCCAAACGTCCTACAATGAGCAGTTCTTC. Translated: CASSPQTSYNEQFF.

The CDR3 nucleotides are TGTGCCAGCAGACGGTCCCGGACAAACGGAAACACCATATATTTT. As protein: CASRRSRTNGNTIYF. This chain connects TRBV28 to TRBJ1-3, with D possibly being TRBD1 (5 bases). V was shortened by 6 bases and J by 4 bases, with 16 bases between the two germline ends. This CDR3 is 15 amino acids long. Germline assignment: CDR1 MDHEN and CDR2 SYDVKM.

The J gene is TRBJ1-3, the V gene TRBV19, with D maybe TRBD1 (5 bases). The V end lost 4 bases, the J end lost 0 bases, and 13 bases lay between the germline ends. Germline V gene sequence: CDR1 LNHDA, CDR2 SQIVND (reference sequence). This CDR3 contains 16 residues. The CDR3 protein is CASSNPRGSSGNTIYF. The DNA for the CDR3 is TGTGCCAGTAGTAACCCGCGGGGCTCCTCTGGAAACACCATATATTTT.

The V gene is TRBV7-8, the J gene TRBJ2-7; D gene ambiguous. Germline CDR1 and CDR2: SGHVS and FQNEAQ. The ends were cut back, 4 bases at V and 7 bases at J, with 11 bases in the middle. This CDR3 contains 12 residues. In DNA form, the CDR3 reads TGTGCCAGCAGCTCCCTCGATGGAGAGCAGTACTTC. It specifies CASSSLDGEQYF.

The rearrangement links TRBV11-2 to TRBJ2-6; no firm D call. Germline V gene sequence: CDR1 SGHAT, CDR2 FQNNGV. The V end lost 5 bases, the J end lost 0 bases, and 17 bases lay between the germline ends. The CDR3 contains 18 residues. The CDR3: CASSRLKLAFSGANVLTF. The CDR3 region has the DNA TGTGCCAGCAGCCGGCTAAAGTTGGCTTTCTCTGGGGCCAACGTCCTGACTTTC.

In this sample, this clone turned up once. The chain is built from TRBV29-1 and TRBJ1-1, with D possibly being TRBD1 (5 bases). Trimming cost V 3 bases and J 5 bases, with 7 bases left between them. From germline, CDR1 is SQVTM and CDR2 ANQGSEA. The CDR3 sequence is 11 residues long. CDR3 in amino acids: CSVEAGTEAFF. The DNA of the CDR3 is TGCAGCGTTGAGGCAGGGACTGAAGCTTTCTTT.

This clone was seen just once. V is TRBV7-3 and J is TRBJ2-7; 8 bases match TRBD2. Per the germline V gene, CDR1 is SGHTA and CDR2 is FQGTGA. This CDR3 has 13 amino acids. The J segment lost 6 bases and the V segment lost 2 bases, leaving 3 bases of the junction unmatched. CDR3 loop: CASSLGTRGEQYF. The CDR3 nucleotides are TGTGCCAGCAGCTTAGGGACTAGAGGCGAGCAGTACTTC.